The 16 T cell receptor beta chains given below trace back to one sample, sequenced in a study of T cell clonotyping in hematopoietic cell transplantation. The data were produced by immunoSEQ multiplex PCR, yet TCRdb's version contains in-frame clones alone and is incomplete. The sample comprises 30,000 to 45,000 clones, about 90% of which are singletons, and almost 2% rests with the top ten. The sample was peripheral blood mononuclear cells. Receptors were obtained from a woman in her thirties or forties in good health. Some clones in this sample may be carry-over from other donors' samples.

This clone was picked up one time. The rearrangement joins TRBV5-1 to TRBJ2-7, with TRBD1 matching over 9 bases. This CDR3 has 13 residues. V lost 10 bases to trimming and J lost 1 base; unmatched junction nucleotides: 6. Germline values: CDR1 SGHRS, CDR2 YFSETQ. The CDR3, as DNA: TGCGCCTGCGCCGGGACAGGGTCCTACGAGCAGTACTTC. It is translated as CACAGTGSYEQYF.

The chain has TRBV7-2 and TRBJ1-5, with no clear D. CDR1 and CDR2 (germline): SGHTA, FQGNSA. CDR3 length equals 15 residues. Trimming took off 2 bases at V and 7 bases at J, with 15 bases between the two ends. CDR3: CASSLNAGVGQPQHF. As DNA, the CDR3 is TGTGCCAGCAGCTTAAATGCGGGAGTGGGGCAGCCCCAGCATTTT.

V usage is TRBV7-2 and J usage is TRBJ2-1, with D unclear. Trimming cost V 6 bases and J 8 bases, with 8 bases left between them. CDR3 length: 11 residues. Germline CDR1 is SGHTA and CDR2 is FQGNSA. This CDR3 reads CASRLSDEQFF. CDR3 nucleotide sequence: TGTGCCAGCAGGTTGTCCGATGAGCAGTTCTTC.

The chain combines TRBV29-1 with TRBJ1-2; a weak D match, TRBD1 (5 bases). Germline V gene sequence: CDR1 SQVTM, CDR2 ANQGSEA. The CDR3 length is 13 residues. V was clipped by 0 bases and J by 5 bases, with 10 bases between them. CDR3 amino acids: CSVEDWGGYGYTF. For the CDR3, the DNA is TGCAGCGTTGAAGATTGGGGGGGGTATGGCTACACCTTC.

The V and J genes are TRBV2 and TRBJ2-3, with TRBD2 matching 7 bases. The V gene's germline CDR1 is SNHLY and CDR2 FYNNEI. This CDR3 has 15 residues. J gave up 4 bases and V 9 bases, and 13 bases lay outside the gene matches. The CDR3 sequence is CASRVLVAGADTQYF. The DNA of the CDR3 is TGTGCCAGTAGGGTCTTAGTTGCGGGAGCAGATACGCAGTATTTT.

The chain carries TRBV5-1 and TRBJ2-1, with TRBD2 matching 9 bases. The CDR3 spans 14 residues. The ends lost 0 bases at V and 9 bases at J; junction bases unmatched: 4. Germline CDR1 and CDR2: SGHRS and YFSETQ. CDR3 amino acids: CASSLGREGGEQFF. For the CDR3, the DNA is TGCGCCAGCAGCTTGGGGCGGGAGGGAGGTGAGCAGTTCTTC.

The chain carries TRBV4-2 and TRBJ1-2; unclear D gene. V lost 0 bases and J 4 bases, leaving 9 bases between the germline ends. This CDR3 contains 14 residues. Germline V lookup: CDR1 LGHNA, CDR2 YNFKEQ. CDR3 protein: CASSQDNSLYGYTF. The CDR3, as DNA: TGTGCCAGCAGCCAAGATAACAGCCTCTATGGCTACACCTTC.

The J gene is TRBJ2-1, the V gene TRBV2; no reliable D call. The CDR3 has 10 amino acids. Germline V gives CDR1 SNHLY, CDR2 FYNNEI. V gave up 3 bases and J gave up 9 bases, with 3 bases separating them. The CDR3 DNA reads TGTGCCAGCAGTGAGGTTGAGCAGTTCTTC. Protein sequence: CASSEVEQFF.

CDR3: CASSAQGYSGNTIYF. CDR3 nucleotide sequence: TGTGCCAGCAGCGCCCAGGGGTACTCTGGAAACACCATATATTTT. V gene TRBV9 combines with J gene TRBJ1-3, with D possibly being TRBD1 (6 bases). V dropped 3 bases and J dropped 0 bases, with 10 bases sitting between them. This CDR3 spans 15 amino acids. Germline-derived CDR1 and CDR2 are SGDLS and YYNGEE.

This clone has only one observation. The chain couples TRBV29-1 to TRBJ1-1; D is possibly TRBD1 (5 bases). V lost 6 bases to trimming and J lost 3 bases, with 14 bases between them. CDR1 is SQVTM, CDR2 ANQGSEA, per germline. The CDR3 totals 13 residues. CDR3 sequence: CSVGTGRDTEAFF. In DNA form, the CDR3 reads TGCAGCGTCGGGACGGGACGGGACACTGAAGCTTTCTTT.

The rearrangement joins TRBV28 to TRBJ2-7; 9 positions agree with TRBD2. Germline V gene sequence: CDR1 MDHEN, CDR2 SYDVKM. The CDR3 extends over 15 amino acids. V shed 4 bases and J 2 bases; nucleotides not matched to a gene: 6. The CDR3 region has the DNA TGTGCCAGCAGTTCCAGGACTAGCGCGACCTACGAGCAGTACTTC. Its protein product is CASSSRTSATYEQYF. The variable domain in full, with the rest retrieved from reference TRBV28 and TRBJ2-7, is DVKVTQSSRYLVKRTGEKVFLECVQDMDHENMFWYRQDPGLGLRLIYFSYDVKMKEKGDIPEGYSVSREKKERFSLILESASTNQTSMYLCASSSRTSATYEQYFGPGTRLTVT.

The rearrangement joins TRBV28 to TRBJ1-4; 8 bases align to TRBD1. This CDR3 comprises 14 residues. V dropped 5 bases and J dropped 8; count of bases not matched to a gene: 7. Germline loops: CDR1 MDHEN, CDR2 SYDVKM. The CDR3 nucleotides read TGTGCCAGCAGTATCCAGGGGGCGGGGGAAAAACTGTTTTTT. It yields the protein CASSIQGAGEKLFF.

The chain has TRBV6-6 and TRBJ2-7, with TRBD1 identical over 8 bases. The V gene end was trimmed by 2 bases and the J gene end by 6 bases; junction bases not matched to a gene: 6. The CDR3 runs to 14 residues. Germline CDR1 and CDR2: MNHNY and SVGAGI (reference sequence). The DNA for the CDR3 is TGTGCCAGCAGTTACCCCGGACAGGGAGTCGAGCAGTACTTC. This translates into CASSYPGQGVEQYF.

The chain carries TRBV4-3 and TRBJ1-4, with 8 bases matching TRBD1. The CDR3 runs to 16 residues. V lost 4 bases, J lost 5 bases, and 9 bases stayed unmatched. Looked up from germline, CDR1 is LGHNA and CDR2 is YSLEER. DNA of the CDR3: TGCGCCAGCAGCCCGACCTTCGGACAGGGAAATGAAAAACTGTTTTTT. It yields the protein CASSPTFGQGNEKLFF.

V usage is TRBV30 and J usage is TRBJ1-5, with unresolved D. The CDR3 is made up of 15 amino acids. V was shortened by 0 bases and J by 0 bases, with 9 bases between the two germline ends. Germline CDR1 reads GTSNPN; CDR2 reads SVGIG (reference sequence). This CDR3 reads CAWSVDLNSNQPQHF. CDR3 nucleotides: TGTGCCTGGAGTGTAGACCTGAATAGCAATCAGCCCCAGCATTTT.

The chain uses TRBV7-2 and TRBJ1-1; D is undetermined. CDR1 and CDR2 from the germline V gene are SGHTA and FQGNSA. The CDR3 spans 13 residues. The V and J ends lost 1 base and 8 bases respectively, with 11 bases between them. The CDR3 sequence is CASSLEVRVEAFF. DNA of the CDR3: TGTGCCAGCAGCTTAGAGGTCCGGGTAGAAGCTTTCTTT.